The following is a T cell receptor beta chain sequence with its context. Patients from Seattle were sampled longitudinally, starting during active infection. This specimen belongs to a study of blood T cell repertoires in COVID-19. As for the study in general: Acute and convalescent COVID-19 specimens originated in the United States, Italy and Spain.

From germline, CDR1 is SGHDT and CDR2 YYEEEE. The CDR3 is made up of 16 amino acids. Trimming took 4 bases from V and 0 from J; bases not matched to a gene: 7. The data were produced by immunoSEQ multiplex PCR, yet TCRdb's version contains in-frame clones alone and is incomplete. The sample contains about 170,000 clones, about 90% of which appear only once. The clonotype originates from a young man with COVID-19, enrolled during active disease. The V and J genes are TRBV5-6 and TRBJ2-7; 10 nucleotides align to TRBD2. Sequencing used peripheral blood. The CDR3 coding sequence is TGTGCCAGCAGCCGTAAAGCGGGGGGGAGCTCCTACGAGCAGTACTTC. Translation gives CASSRKAGGSSYEQYF.